These 4 T cell receptor beta chains originate from one sample sequenced in a study of shared clonotypes between healthy human individuals. Only in-frame clones appear in the TCRdb table, and some are missing; sequencing was by immunoSEQ multiplex PCR. Counted here are 1.4 million or so clones, just under 99% occurring once; the ten biggest clones make up roughly 0.36%. Sequencing was done on a sample of naive CD4+ T cells sorted from blood. Subset defined: CD45RA+ positively selected. Receptors originate from a man aged 25-45 years in good health.

V is TRBV28 and J is TRBJ1-5; D is perhaps TRBD1 (5 bases). The CDR3 has 12 residues. Germline CDR1 is MDHEN and CDR2 is SYDVKM. V was cut by 9 bases and J by 6 bases, with 12 bases left in between. CDR3 nucleotide sequence: TGTGCCAGTCGGGGGACGGGTCAGCCCCAGCATTTT. This gives the protein CASRGTGQPQHF.

The gene calls are TRBV6-6 and TRBJ2-3; D perhaps matches TRBD2 (5 bases). Between the trimmed V and J ends, which lost 7 bases and 4 bases, there was a span of 18 bases. Looked up from germline, CDR1 is MNHNY and CDR2 is SVGAGI (reference sequence). The CDR3 extends over 15 amino acids. CDR3 nucleotides: TGTGCCAGCACCCGGACTCCACTTTTCGCAGATACGCAGTATTTT. Amino acids: CASTRTPLFADTQYF.

V is TRBV10-3 and J is TRBJ2-1; D is perhaps TRBD1 (6 bases). The germline gives CDR1 ENHRY, CDR2 SYGVKD. The germline V and J ends were trimmed by 6 bases and 8 bases, with 11 bases remaining between them. This CDR3 has 12 residues. The CDR3 nucleotides read TGTGCCATCAGAGCAACAGGGTATGAGCAGTTCTTC. Its translation: CAIRATGYEQFF.

Concerning this clone itself: Germline is not matched at one junction end, which may reflect a read error. The chain recombines TRBV18 with TRBJ2-2, with 7 bases lining up with TRBD1. From germline, CDR1 is KGHSH and CDR2 LQKENI. The CDR3 loop spans 14 amino acids. The CDR3 DNA follows: TGTGCCAGCTCATCACAGGGGAACGCCGGGGAGCTGTTTTTT. Amino acid sequence: CASSSQGNAGELFF.